These 12 T cell receptor beta chains were all obtained from the same sample, sequenced in a study of blood T cell repertoires in COVID-19. Sequencing used immunoSEQ multiplex PCR; TCRdb keeps in-frame clones, though not all of them. Of over 200,000 clones listed, 83% are singletons. The sequencing sample was made of peripheral blood. All receptors derive from a young woman with COVID-19, enrolled during active disease.

The chain combines TRBV2 with TRBJ1-2, with TRBD1 as a possible D gene (6 bases). The CDR3 covers 13 residues. V gave up 7 bases and J gave up 2 bases, with 11 bases separating them. Germline CDR1 and CDR2: SNHLY and FYNNEI. In DNA, the CDR3 is TGTGCCAGCATACAGGGCGAGAACTATGGCTACACCTTC. The encoded protein is CASIQGENYGYTF.

This clone was observed a handful of times. The chain is built from TRBV7-7 and TRBJ1-4; D perhaps matches TRBD1 (6 bases). The germline V and J ends were trimmed by 4 bases and 6 bases, with 18 bases remaining between them. CDR1 and CDR2 from the germline V gene are SSHAT and FNYEAQ (reference sequence). The CDR3 is 16 residues long. The CDR3 sequence is CASSSRVWGPYEKLFF. In DNA form, the CDR3 reads TGTGCCAGCAGCTCCCGGGTTTGGGGGCCCTATGAAAAACTGTTTTTT.

V and J are TRBV5-4 and TRBJ2-2, with 8 bases that match TRBD1. The germline CDR1 and CDR2 sequences are SGHNT and YYREEE (reference sequence). V lost 4 bases, J lost 0 bases, and 2 bases stayed unmatched. The CDR3 length is 15 residues. CDR3 nucleotide sequence: TGTGCCAGCAGCGTACAGGGGGCGAACACCGGGGAGCTGTTTTTT. The encoded protein is CASSVQGANTGELFF.

This chain links TRBV7-2 with TRBJ1-1, with a weak D call TRBD1 (6 bases). V lost 9 bases to trimming and J lost 4 bases, with 15 bases between them. The CDR3 sequence is 13 residues long. Looked up from germline, CDR1 is SGHTA and CDR2 is FQGNSA. CDR3 sequence: CASPPEGGTEAFF. The CDR3 nucleotides read TGTGCCAGTCCCCCTGAAGGGGGCACTGAAGCTTTCTTT.

V and J are TRBV5-4 and TRBJ2-7, with TRBD2 matching over 11 bases. CDR1 SGHNT and CDR2 YYREEE come from the germline V gene (reference sequence). J was trimmed by 3 bases and V by 4 bases; bases with no gene match: 6. CDR3 size: 15 residues. The DNA of the CDR3 is TGTGCCAGCAGCCCGTTGGGACTAGCGGTCTACGAGCAGTACTTC. The encoded protein is CASSPLGLAVYEQYF.

DNA for the CDR3: TGTGCCAGCAGCTTGCGCTTAGCGGGAGAGTCCTACGAGCAGTACTTC. Protein sequence: CASSLRLAGESYEQYF. V usage is TRBV6-2 or TRBV6-3 and J usage is TRBJ2-7; 9 nucleotides line up with TRBD2. J lost 1 base, V lost 6 bases, and 10 bases had no gene match. Germline V gene lookup returns CDR1 MNHEY and CDR2 SVGEGT. The CDR3 has 16 residues.

The chain joins TRBV11-2 to TRBJ2-1; 8 bases map to TRBD2. The CDR3 runs 11 residues. J lost 10 bases, V lost 7 bases, and 3 bases had no gene match. Germline loops: CDR1 SGHAT, CDR2 FQNNGV. The chain's CDR3 is CASTSGYEQFF. The CDR3 nucleotides are TGTGCCAGCACTAGCGGGTACGAGCAGTTCTTC.

This clone was seen more than once but under ten times. The chain joins TRBV19 to TRBJ1-1; TRBD1 matches at 9 bases. The CDR3 covers 14 residues. V was pared by 5 bases and J by 5 bases, with 6 bases of the junction left unmatched. CDR1 is LNHDA, CDR2 SQIVND, per germline (reference sequence). This chain's CDR3 is CASSGTGSITEAFF. For the CDR3, the DNA is TGTGCCAGTAGTGGGACAGGGAGTATAACTGAAGCTTTCTTT.

V and J are TRBV28 and TRBJ1-1; no firm D call. This CDR3 has 11 amino acids. Trimming took 3 bases from V and 8 from J, leaving 7 bases between them. The germline gives CDR1 MDHEN, CDR2 SYDVKM. The CDR3 reads CASSLYSEAFF. CDR3 sequence (DNA): TGTGCCAGCAGTTTGTACAGCGAAGCTTTCTTT.

This sequence joins TRBV12-5 and TRBJ2-5, with 9 bases that match TRBD1. The ends lost 6 bases at V and 5 bases at J; junction bases unmatched: 10. The germline CDR1 and CDR2 sequences are LGHNT and FRNRAP. The CDR3 length is 15 residues. The DNA for the CDR3 is TGTGCTAGTGGCAGGACAGGGGATCCTCGGGAGACCCAGTACTTC. Its protein product is CASGRTGDPRETQYF. Full variable domain (rest looked up from reference TRBV12-5 and TRBJ2-5): DARVTQTPRHKVTEMGQEVTMRCQPILGHNTVFWYRQTMMQGLELLAYFRNRAPLDDSGMPKDRFSAEMPDATLATLKIQPSEPRDSAVYFCASGRTGDPRETQYFGPGTRLLVL.

The chain carries TRBV18 and TRBJ2-5; 7 nucleotides align to TRBD2. Trimming cost V 3 bases and J 0 bases; bases outside gene matches: 1. The CDR3 runs 14 residues. CDR1 and CDR2 (germline): KGHSH, LQKENI. CDR3 in amino acids: CASSPGLNQETQYF. DNA of the CDR3: TGTGCCAGCTCACCGGGACTAAACCAAGAGACCCAGTACTTC.

This clone occurred once. This chain joins TRBV19 and TRBJ1-1; D remains unclear. Looked up from germline, CDR1 is LNHDA and CDR2 is SQIVND (reference sequence). V lost 4 bases and J lost 1, with 13 bases in between. This CDR3 spans 15 amino acids. This chain's CDR3 is CASSKEGGQNTEAFF. Here the CDR3 DNA reads TGTGCCAGTAGTAAAGAGGGCGGGCAGAACACTGAAGCTTTCTTT. Drawing the rest from reference TRBV19 and TRBJ1-1, the complete variable domain is DGGITQSPKYLFRKEGQNVTLSCEQNLNHDAMYWYRQDPGQGLRLIYYSQIVNDFQKGDIAEGYSVSREKKESFPLTVTSAQKNPTAFYLCASSKEGGQNTEAFFGQGTRLTVV.